This T cell receptor (beta chain) originates from a study of T cells in localized non-small cell lung cancer. Study-wide results and caveats: Of the top 100 tumor clones, median roughly 55 were in adjacent lung, around 28 among its top 100. Sequence data derive from only one tumor region, so heterogeneity remains possible.

CDR1 and CDR2 from the germline V gene are MNHEY and SMNVEV (reference sequence). This CDR3 region has 14 residues. Trimming took 3 bases from V and 3 from J, leaving 12 bases between them. Assay used: immunoSEQ multiplex PCR; TCRdb lists only in-frame clones, some missing. The sample lists some 25,000 clones; roughly 80% were seen once. This clone has just one count. Its cognate antigen is unknown. This TCR was sampled from a man between 35 and 75 years old with stage III squamous cell lung carcinoma. The sequencing here drew on peripheral blood, taken before any cancer treatment. V and J are TRBV27 and TRBJ2-7; no clear D. CDR3 nucleotide sequence: TGTGCCAGCAGTTTCGACTCGAACAACTACGAGCAGTACTTC. Amino acids: CASSFDSNNYEQYF.